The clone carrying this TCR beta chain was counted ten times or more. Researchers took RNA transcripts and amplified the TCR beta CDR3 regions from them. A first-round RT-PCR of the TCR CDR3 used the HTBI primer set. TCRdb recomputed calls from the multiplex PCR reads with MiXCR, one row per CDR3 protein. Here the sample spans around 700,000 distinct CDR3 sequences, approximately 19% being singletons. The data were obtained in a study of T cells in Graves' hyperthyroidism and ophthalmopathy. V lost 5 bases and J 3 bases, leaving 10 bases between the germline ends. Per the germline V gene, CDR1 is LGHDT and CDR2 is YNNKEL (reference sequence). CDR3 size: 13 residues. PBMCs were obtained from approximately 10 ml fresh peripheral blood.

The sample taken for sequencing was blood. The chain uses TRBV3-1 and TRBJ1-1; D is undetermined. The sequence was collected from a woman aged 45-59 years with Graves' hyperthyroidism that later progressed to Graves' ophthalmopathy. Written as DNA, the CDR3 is TGTGCCAGCAGCGAAGTGGGGTACACTGAAGCTTTCTTT. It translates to CASSEVGYTEAFF.